Reported below is one T cell receptor (beta chain). Looked up from germline, CDR1 is DFQATT and CDR2 is SNEGSKA (reference sequence). The CDR3 contains 16 residues. Germline trimming cut 0 bases from V and 3 bases from J; bases unmatched to any gene: 6. Time point in this sample: longitudinal time-point 2. The study drew its healthy controls from blood bank volunteers in Maryland, USA. The starting material, 2 million PBMCs stored at -80 C, gave rise to the unsorted libraries. These data originate in a study of neurological immune-mediated disorders. Each TCR transcript was tagged with a 10-nucleotide random UMI during 5'RACE. The output of every sequencing run, over 170 million TCR-beta sequences, came from 15-18 subjects. Each CDR3 protein gets one entry after TCRdb re-called the 5' RACE reads with MiXCR. The sample holds 55,000 to 65,000 distinct CDR3 sequences; roughly 9.7% are singletons and the top ten take roughly an eighth.

This chain connects TRBV20-1 to TRBJ2-1; TRBD1 matches 9 bases. The sequencing input was PBMCs. The sequence derives from a man aged 25 to 40 in good health. The CDR3 nucleotides read TGCAGTGCTAGAGATATCGGACAGGGGTTCTACAATGAGCAGTTCTTC. Its translation is CSARDIGQGFYNEQFF.